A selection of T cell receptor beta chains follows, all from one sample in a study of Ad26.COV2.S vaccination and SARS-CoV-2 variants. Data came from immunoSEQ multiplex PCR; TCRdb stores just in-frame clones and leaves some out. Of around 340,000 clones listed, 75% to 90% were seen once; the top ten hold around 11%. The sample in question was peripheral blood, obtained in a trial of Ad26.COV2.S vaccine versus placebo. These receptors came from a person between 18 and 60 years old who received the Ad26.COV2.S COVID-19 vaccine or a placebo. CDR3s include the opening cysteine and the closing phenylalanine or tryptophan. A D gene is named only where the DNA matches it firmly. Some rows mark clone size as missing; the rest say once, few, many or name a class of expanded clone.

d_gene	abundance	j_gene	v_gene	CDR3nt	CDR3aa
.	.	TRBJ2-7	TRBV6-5	TGTGCCAGCAGTTACCTGGGGCAGGGTTTCCACGAGCAGTACTTC	CASSYLGQGFHEQYF
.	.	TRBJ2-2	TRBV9	TGTGCCAGCAGCCCTGGGGGTACCGGGGAGCTGTTTTTT	CASSPGGTGELFF
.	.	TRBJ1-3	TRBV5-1	TGCGCCAGCAGCTTGGAAGGATCGGTCTCTGGAAACACCATATATTTT	CASSLEGSVSGNTIYF
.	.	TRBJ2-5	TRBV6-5	TGTGCCAGCAGCTCCGGACAGATAGAGACCCAGTACTTC	CASSSGQIETQYF
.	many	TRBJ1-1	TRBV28	TGTGCCAGCAGTTTACAGGGGTTAGAGACTGAAGCTTTCTTT	CASSLQGLETEAFF
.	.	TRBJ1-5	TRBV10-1	TGCGCCAGCAGAAGACGGGACGGCTGGGGGCCCCAGCATTTT	CASRRRDGWGPQHF
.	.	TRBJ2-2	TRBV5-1	TGCGCCAGCAGCTTGACCACTAACACCGGGGAGCTGTTTTTT	CASSLTTNTGELFF
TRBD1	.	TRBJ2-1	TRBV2	TGTGCCAGCAGAGCCCGGGACAGCGGATACAATGAGCAGTTCTTC	CASRARDSGYNEQFF
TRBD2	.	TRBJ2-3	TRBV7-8	TGTGCCAGCAGCTCCGGGGCGGGGGAGCACACAGATACGCAGTATTTT	CASSSGAGEHTDTQYF
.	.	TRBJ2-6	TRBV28	TGTGCCAGCAGTAGTGAGGGGCCTGGGGCCAACGTCCTGACTTTC	CASSSEGPGANVLTF
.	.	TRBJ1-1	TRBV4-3	TGCGCCAGCAGCCAAGATTCCAGAGACACTGAAGCTTTCTTT	CASSQDSRDTEAFF
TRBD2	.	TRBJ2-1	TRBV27	TGTGCCAGCAGTTTAAGACTAGCGGGTTACTCCTACAATGAGCAGTTCTTC	CASSLRLAGYSYNEQFF
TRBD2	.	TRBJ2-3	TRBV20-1	TGCAGTGCTAGTTCCAGCGGGGGGCTTACTGGCACAGATACGCAGTATTTT	CSASSSGGLTGTDTQYF
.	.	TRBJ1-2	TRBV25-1	TGTGCCAGCAGTGCGAGCGATCGGGCCGGTCATGGCTACACCTTC	CASSASDRAGHGYTF
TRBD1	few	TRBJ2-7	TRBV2	TGTGCCAGCGATGGACAGGGGTTCCACGAGCAGTACTTC	CASDGQGFHEQYF
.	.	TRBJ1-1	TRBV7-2	TGTGCCAGCAGCTCCGCCGGGACATTGAACACTGAAGCTTTCTTT	CASSSAGTLNTEAFF
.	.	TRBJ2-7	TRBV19	TGTGCCAGTCCCGGGACGTCAACGGACGAGCAGTACTTC	CASPGTSTDEQYF
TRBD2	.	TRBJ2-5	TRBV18	TGTGCCAGCTCACCCCCCCGGACTAGCGGGGGAGAGACCCAGTACTTC	CASSPPRTSGGETQYF
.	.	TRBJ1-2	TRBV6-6	TGTGCCACCTCTGGTGCTAGCTACACCTTC	CATSGASYTF
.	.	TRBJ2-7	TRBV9	TGTGCCAGCAGCGCCGGTATAGGGGGATACGAGCAGTACTTC	CASSAGIGGYEQYF
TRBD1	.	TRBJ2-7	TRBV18	TGTGCCAGCTCACCTAGACAGGGCGCCTACGAGCAGTACTTC	CASSPRQGAYEQYF
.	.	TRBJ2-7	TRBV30	TGTGCCTGGAGTTCCGGGACGCCGGGCACCTACGAGCAGTACTTC	CAWSSGTPGTYEQYF
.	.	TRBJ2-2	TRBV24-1	TGTGCCACCAGTGTCCCTGTGACCGGGGAGCTGTTTTTT	CATSVPVTGELFF
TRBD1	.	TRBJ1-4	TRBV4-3	TGCGCCAGCAGCCGGACGGGACAGGGTAATGAAAAACTGTTTTTT	CASSRTGQGNEKLFF
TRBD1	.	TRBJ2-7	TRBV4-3	TGCGCCAGCAGCCAGTCCACCGGGACAGGGATAGGCGAGCAGTACTTC	CASSQSTGTGIGEQYF
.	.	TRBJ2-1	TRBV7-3	TGTGCCAGCAGCGCGGGCTTCAATGAGCAGTTCTTC	CASSAGFNEQFF
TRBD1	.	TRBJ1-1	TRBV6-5	TGTGCCAGCACCTCCGGGACAGCGAACACTGAAGCTTTCTTT	CASTSGTANTEAFF
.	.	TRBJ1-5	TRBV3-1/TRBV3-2	TGTGCCAGCAGTTCTCGAGGGGGTACAGGGCAGCCCCAGCATTTT	CASSSRGGTGQPQHF
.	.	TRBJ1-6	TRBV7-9	TGTGCCAGCAGCTCGTCTCGGATGCGGGTTGGGTCACCCCTCCACTTT	CASSSSRMRVGSPLHF
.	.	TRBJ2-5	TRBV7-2	TGTGCCAGCAGCTCCCCCCGGGAGACCCAGTACTTC	CASSSPRETQYF
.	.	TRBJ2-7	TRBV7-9	TGTGCCAGCAGCTTAGCAGTAGGACTCTCTGCCTACGAGCAGTACTTC	CASSLAVGLSAYEQYF
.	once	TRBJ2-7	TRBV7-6	TGTGCCAGCAGCTTGGTGGGGACCTCCTACGAGCAGTACTTC	CASSLVGTSYEQYF
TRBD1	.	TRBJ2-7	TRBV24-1	TGTGCCACCAGTGATAAGGGGGCGCGCCACGAGCAGTACTTC	CATSDKGARHEQYF
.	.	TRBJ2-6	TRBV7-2	TGTGCCAGCAAGGTAGCAAGAGGGGCCAACGTCCTGACTTTC	CASKVARGANVLTF
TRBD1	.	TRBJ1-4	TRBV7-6	TGTGCCAGCAGCTTGGGACAGGGTAATGAAAAACTGTTTTTT	CASSLGQGNEKLFF
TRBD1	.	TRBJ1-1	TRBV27	TGTGCCAGCAGCTGGAGCGACAGGGGATCAGAAGCTTTCTTT	CASSWSDRGSEAFF
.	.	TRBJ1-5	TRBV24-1	TGTGCCACCAGTGACACAGGGCCCAATCAGCCCCAGCATTTT	CATSDTGPNQPQHF
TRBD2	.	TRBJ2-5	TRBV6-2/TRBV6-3	TGTGCCAGCAGTAGGACTAGCGCTCGCGAGACCCAGTACTTC	CASSRTSARETQYF
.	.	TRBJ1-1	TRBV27	TGTGCCAGCAGTTTGAAGGGCACTGAAGCTTTCTTT	CASSLKGTEAFF
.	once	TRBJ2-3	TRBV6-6	TGTGCCAGCAGAACCTCAGGAGGAGATACGCAGTATTTT	CASRTSGGDTQYF